This entry is about one T cell receptor beta chain. Antigen: not known. Prepared TCR beta cDNA libraries contained unique molecular identifiers. There were about 0.85 to 11 million T cells, and approximately 500,000 cDNA molecules came from them. TCRdb analysed the PCR reads with MiXCR anew, one entry per CDR3 protein. The sample has roughly 670,000 distinct CDR3 sequences, approximately 60% seen once. This sample is drawn from a study of post-analysis software for immune sequencing data. Study in general: Relapsing-remitting, secondary progressive and progressive-relapsing courses of multiple sclerosis were included. Study-wide points: A significant reduction in normalized Chao1 diversity was observed in multiple sclerosis patients versus controls. Comparison of patients with controls showed five TRBV segments more frequent in patients, TRBV5-6, TRBV5-1 and TRBV20-1 among them.

Looked up from germline, CDR1 is ENHRY and CDR2 is SYGVKD. The CDR3 length is 14 residues. With 6 bases removed from V and 2 bases from J, the gap between germline ends came to 12 bases. Sequencing was carried out using blood. This rearrangement joins TRBV10-3 to TRBJ2-3; D not resolved. The sequence was obtained from a girl aged 2-10 years with multiple sclerosis. The CDR3 reads CAIRPRADTDTQYF. DNA for the CDR3: TGTGCCATCAGACCCCGTGCGGACACAGATACGCAGTATTTT.